These T cell receptor beta chains were read from a single sample in a study of T cell responses to AZD1222 COVID-19 vaccine. The assay was immunoSEQ multiplex PCR, and TCRdb's table has in-frame clones only and misses some. The table records under 200,000 clones, 90% to 95% of them present only once. The starting material was peripheral blood, obtained 28 days after the second dose of the MenACWY control vaccine. The receptors shown here come from an adult who received the MenACWY meningococcal vaccine as a control. Both conserved end residues are part of each CDR3. The D gene is left open where the match is weak. Some rows have no size entry. The others give once, few or many, or a class for an expanded clone.

D gene,clone size,V gene,J gene,CDR3 protein,CDR3 DNA
TRBD2,once,TRBV2,TRBJ2-1,CASSEQTSGGSYNEQFF,TGTGCCAGCAGTGAACAAACTAGCGGGGGGTCCTACAATGAGCAGTTCTTC
.,.,TRBV5-6,TRBJ2-6,CASSAQSGANVLTF,TGTGCCAGCAGCGCCCAGAGCGGGGCCAACGTCCTGACTTTC
.,.,TRBV10-3,TRBJ1-1,CAISDKVRVGSTEAFF,TGTGCCATCAGTGATAAGGTCAGGGTAGGGTCCACTGAAGCTTTCTTT
TRBD1,.,TRBV27,TRBJ1-2,CASSDATGGRYGYTF,TGTGCCAGCAGTGACGCTACAGGGGGCAGATATGGCTACACCTTC
TRBD1,once,TRBV27,TRBJ1-2,CASSGTGGLYGYTF,TGTGCCAGCAGTGGGACAGGGGGCCTCTATGGCTACACCTTC
TRBD1,.,TRBV3-1/TRBV3-2,TRBJ1-6,CASRTTGGNSPLHF,TGTGCCAGCAGGACGACAGGGGGAAATTCACCCCTCCACTTT
.,.,TRBV7-2,TRBJ1-2,CASSPLPGFGYGYTF,TGTGCCAGCAGCCCTTTACCAGGGTTTGGCTATGGCTACACCTTC
.,.,TRBV2,TRBJ2-3,CASSIGLLLRQYF,TGTGCCAGCAGTATCGGACTCCTTCTCCGGCAGTATTTT
.,few,TRBV4-2,TRBJ2-5,CASSQGTGTQETQYF,TGTGCCAGCAGCCAGGGAACAGGGACCCAAGAGACCCAGTACTTC
TRBD2,.,TRBV6-4,TRBJ2-7,CASRTAPGTSACYEQYF,TGTGCCAGCAGAACTGCGCCCGGGACTAGCGCCTGCTACGAGCAGTACTTC
.,.,TRBV12-5,TRBJ2-7,CASGLPLGVGGQVSYEQYF,TGTGCTAGTGGTTTGCCACTTGGGGTCGGGGGCCAGGTTTCCTACGAGCAGTACTTC
.,.,TRBV28,TRBJ2-2,CASSLGYRNTGELFF,TGTGCCAGCAGCCTGGGGTATAGAAACACCGGGGAGCTGTTTTTT
.,once,TRBV7-6,TRBJ1-3,CASSFILSGNTIYF,TGTGCCAGCAGCTTCATACTCTCTGGAAACACCATATATTTT
.,.,TRBV7-2,TRBJ2-1,CASSSPSHNEQFF,TGTGCCAGCAGCTCTCCATCTCACAATGAGCAGTTCTTC
.,.,TRBV5-1,TRBJ2-6,CASSLGQFSGANVLTF,TGCGCCAGCAGCTTGGGACAGTTCTCTGGGGCCAACGTCCTGACTTTC
TRBD1,.,TRBV5-5,TRBJ2-2,CASSLHGQGNTGELFF,TGTGCCAGCAGCTTACACGGACAGGGGAACACCGGGGAGCTGTTTTTT
.,.,TRBV7-2,TRBJ2-3,CASSLVRERTDTQYF,TGTGCCAGCAGCTTGGTCAGGGAGAGGACAGATACGCAGTATTTT
.,.,TRBV5-6,TRBJ1-5,CASSTWTGNQPQHF,TGTGCCAGCAGCACATGGACAGGCAATCAGCCCCAGCATTTT
TRBD1,.,TRBV11-2,TRBJ1-4,CASSRDRGNEKLFF,TGTGCCAGCAGCCGGGACAGGGGTAATGAAAAACTGTTTTTT
.,.,TRBV5-6,TRBJ2-3,CASSPIGADTQYF,TGTGCCAGCAGCCCAATAGGCGCAGATACGCAGTATTTT
.,.,TRBV13,TRBJ1-1,CASSPSGATEAFF,TGTGCCAGCAGCCCCTCAGGGGCTACTGAAGCTTTCTTT
.,once,TRBV19,TRBJ2-1,CASSGPSYNEQFF,TGTGCCAGCAGCGGGCCCTCCTACAATGAGCAGTTCTTC
TRBD2,.,TRBV9,TRBJ2-7,CASSVAGGSGDYEQYF,TGTGCCAGCAGCGTAGCGGGAGGTAGCGGAGACTACGAGCAGTACTTC
.,once,TRBV6-7,TRBJ2-2,CATSGAGELFF,TGTGCCACCTCGGGAGCCGGGGAGCTGTTTTTT
.,.,TRBV3-1/TRBV3-2,TRBJ2-7,CASSRDYEQYF,TGTGCCAGCAGCCGCGACTACGAGCAGTACTTC
.,few,TRBV7-9,TRBJ2-7,CASSGVLDPYEQYF,TGTGCCAGCAGCGGGGTGTTGGACCCCTACGAGCAGTACTTC
TRBD2,.,TRBV30,TRBJ2-1,CAWSPGLAVNEQFF,TGTGCCTGGAGTCCGGGACTAGCGGTCAATGAGCAGTTCTTC
.,once,TRBV28,TRBJ1-1,CASSLIWGYLNTEAFF,TGTGCCAGCAGTTTAATTTGGGGGTACCTGAACACTGAAGCTTTCTTT
TRBD1,.,TRBV30,TRBJ1-1,CAWGTGANTEAFF,TGTGCCTGGGGAACAGGGGCGAACACTGAAGCTTTCTTT
TRBD1,.,TRBV27,TRBJ2-7,CASSLLDRGREQYF,TGTGCCAGCAGTTTACTGGACAGGGGGCGCGAGCAGTACTTC
.,.,TRBV7-9,TRBJ2-1,CASPVGVAGNEQFF,TGTGCCAGCCCCGTGGGGGTAGCAGGCAATGAGCAGTTCTTC
.,.,TRBV30,TRBJ2-2,CAWSVLNTGELFF,TGTGCCTGGAGTGTACTGAACACCGGGGAGCTGTTTTTT
TRBD2,.,TRBV6-5,TRBJ2-1,CASSLSSGSRYNEQFF,TGTGCCAGCAGTTTATCTAGCGGGAGCCGATACAATGAGCAGTTCTTC
TRBD1,few,TRBV7-2,TRBJ1-4,CASSPTGGNEKLFF,TGTGCCAGCAGCCCGACAGGGGGGAATGAAAAACTGTTTTTT
.,.,TRBV4-1,TRBJ1-3,CASSLEGPDDQNTIYF,TGCGCCAGCAGCCTAGAAGGGCCGGATGATCAAAACACCATATATTTT
.,.,TRBV19,TRBJ2-7,CASRNTYLHYEQYF,TGTGCCAGTAGGAACACCTACCTGCACTACGAGCAGTACTTC
.,.,TRBV9,TRBJ2-1,CASSVGLTTYNEQFF,TGTGCCAGCAGCGTAGGACTAACCACCTACAATGAGCAGTTCTTC
.,.,TRBV28,TRBJ2-1,CASSPLQGGGSYNEQFF,TGTGCCAGCAGTCCGCTGCAGGGTGGGGGCTCCTACAATGAGCAGTTCTTC
TRBD1,.,TRBV7-9,TRBJ2-7,CASSRPPGQTSYEQYF,TGTGCCAGCAGCCGGCCCCCGGGACAGACGTCCTACGAGCAGTACTTC
.,.,TRBV21-1,TRBJ1-4,CASSTHFENEKLFF,TGTGCCAGCAGCACCCACTTCGAAAATGAAAAACTGTTTTTT
.,.,TRBV5-1,TRBJ2-2,CASSFSGTRNTGELFF,TGCGCCAGCAGCTTCTCCGGGACAAGGAACACCGGGGAGCTGTTTTTT
TRBD1,.,TRBV27,TRBJ1-4,CASSSLGDRGGEKLFF,TGTGCCAGCAGTTCCCTGGGGGACAGGGGTGGGGAAAAACTGTTTTTT
.,.,TRBV29-1,TRBJ1-4,CSALNPIRGEKLFF,TGCAGCGCTTTAAACCCTATCCGAGGCGAAAAACTGTTTTTT
.,once,TRBV6-1,TRBJ2-2,CASSERATAGKTGELFF,TGTGCCAGCAGTGAACGGGCGACGGCGGGCAAAACCGGGGAGCTGTTTTTT
TRBD1,.,TRBV5-5,TRBJ2-7,CASIGQVTYEQYF,TGTGCCAGCATCGGACAGGTAACCTACGAGCAGTACTTC
TRBD1,.,TRBV27,TRBJ2-1,CASGGQGVQFF,TGTGCCAGCGGGGGACAGGGGGTGCAGTTCTTC
.,once,TRBV7-9,TRBJ2-1,CASSLVGSDNEQFF,TGTGCCAGCAGCTTAGTGGGCAGTGACAATGAGCAGTTCTTC
TRBD2,.,TRBV7-2,TRBJ2-3,CASSLGLAALGTQYF,TGTGCCAGCAGCCTGGGACTAGCGGCCTTGGGGACGCAGTATTTT
.,.,TRBV4-1,TRBJ2-1,CASSQGRGSSYNEQFF,TGCGCCAGCAGCCAAGGGCGGGGAAGCTCCTACAATGAGCAGTTCTTC